This T cell receptor (beta chain) was recorded in a study of CD8+CD57+ T cells in acquired aplastic anemia. Whole-study findings and limits: Patients versus controls showed no significant CD8+ Simpson's diversity difference.

Those patients picked for sequencing had displayed CD8+CD57+ cell expansion on flow cytometry. This clonotype has just a few counts. No antigen is known for it. According to the study, genomic DNA was the template for TCR beta VDJ and CDR3 profiling. TCRdb passed the reads through MiXCR, listing each CDR3 protein once. This sample has about 200,000 distinct CDR3 sequences, with over 40% found just once. This TCR derives from a human donor with aplastic anemia. Sequenced sample: sorted CD4+, CD8+, or CD8+CD57+ T cells (not recorded which) from PBMCs.

The CDR3 loop is CASSPRVAGKTEAFF. The CDR3 bases are TGCGCCAGCAGCCCCCGAGTCGCGGGTAAAACTGAAGCTTTCTTT. The rearrangement uses TRBV4-1 and TRBJ1-1; D ambiguous. Germline values: CDR1 MGHRA, CDR2 YSYEKL. V was clipped by 4 bases and J by 5 bases, with 17 bases between them. CDR3 length: 15 amino acids.